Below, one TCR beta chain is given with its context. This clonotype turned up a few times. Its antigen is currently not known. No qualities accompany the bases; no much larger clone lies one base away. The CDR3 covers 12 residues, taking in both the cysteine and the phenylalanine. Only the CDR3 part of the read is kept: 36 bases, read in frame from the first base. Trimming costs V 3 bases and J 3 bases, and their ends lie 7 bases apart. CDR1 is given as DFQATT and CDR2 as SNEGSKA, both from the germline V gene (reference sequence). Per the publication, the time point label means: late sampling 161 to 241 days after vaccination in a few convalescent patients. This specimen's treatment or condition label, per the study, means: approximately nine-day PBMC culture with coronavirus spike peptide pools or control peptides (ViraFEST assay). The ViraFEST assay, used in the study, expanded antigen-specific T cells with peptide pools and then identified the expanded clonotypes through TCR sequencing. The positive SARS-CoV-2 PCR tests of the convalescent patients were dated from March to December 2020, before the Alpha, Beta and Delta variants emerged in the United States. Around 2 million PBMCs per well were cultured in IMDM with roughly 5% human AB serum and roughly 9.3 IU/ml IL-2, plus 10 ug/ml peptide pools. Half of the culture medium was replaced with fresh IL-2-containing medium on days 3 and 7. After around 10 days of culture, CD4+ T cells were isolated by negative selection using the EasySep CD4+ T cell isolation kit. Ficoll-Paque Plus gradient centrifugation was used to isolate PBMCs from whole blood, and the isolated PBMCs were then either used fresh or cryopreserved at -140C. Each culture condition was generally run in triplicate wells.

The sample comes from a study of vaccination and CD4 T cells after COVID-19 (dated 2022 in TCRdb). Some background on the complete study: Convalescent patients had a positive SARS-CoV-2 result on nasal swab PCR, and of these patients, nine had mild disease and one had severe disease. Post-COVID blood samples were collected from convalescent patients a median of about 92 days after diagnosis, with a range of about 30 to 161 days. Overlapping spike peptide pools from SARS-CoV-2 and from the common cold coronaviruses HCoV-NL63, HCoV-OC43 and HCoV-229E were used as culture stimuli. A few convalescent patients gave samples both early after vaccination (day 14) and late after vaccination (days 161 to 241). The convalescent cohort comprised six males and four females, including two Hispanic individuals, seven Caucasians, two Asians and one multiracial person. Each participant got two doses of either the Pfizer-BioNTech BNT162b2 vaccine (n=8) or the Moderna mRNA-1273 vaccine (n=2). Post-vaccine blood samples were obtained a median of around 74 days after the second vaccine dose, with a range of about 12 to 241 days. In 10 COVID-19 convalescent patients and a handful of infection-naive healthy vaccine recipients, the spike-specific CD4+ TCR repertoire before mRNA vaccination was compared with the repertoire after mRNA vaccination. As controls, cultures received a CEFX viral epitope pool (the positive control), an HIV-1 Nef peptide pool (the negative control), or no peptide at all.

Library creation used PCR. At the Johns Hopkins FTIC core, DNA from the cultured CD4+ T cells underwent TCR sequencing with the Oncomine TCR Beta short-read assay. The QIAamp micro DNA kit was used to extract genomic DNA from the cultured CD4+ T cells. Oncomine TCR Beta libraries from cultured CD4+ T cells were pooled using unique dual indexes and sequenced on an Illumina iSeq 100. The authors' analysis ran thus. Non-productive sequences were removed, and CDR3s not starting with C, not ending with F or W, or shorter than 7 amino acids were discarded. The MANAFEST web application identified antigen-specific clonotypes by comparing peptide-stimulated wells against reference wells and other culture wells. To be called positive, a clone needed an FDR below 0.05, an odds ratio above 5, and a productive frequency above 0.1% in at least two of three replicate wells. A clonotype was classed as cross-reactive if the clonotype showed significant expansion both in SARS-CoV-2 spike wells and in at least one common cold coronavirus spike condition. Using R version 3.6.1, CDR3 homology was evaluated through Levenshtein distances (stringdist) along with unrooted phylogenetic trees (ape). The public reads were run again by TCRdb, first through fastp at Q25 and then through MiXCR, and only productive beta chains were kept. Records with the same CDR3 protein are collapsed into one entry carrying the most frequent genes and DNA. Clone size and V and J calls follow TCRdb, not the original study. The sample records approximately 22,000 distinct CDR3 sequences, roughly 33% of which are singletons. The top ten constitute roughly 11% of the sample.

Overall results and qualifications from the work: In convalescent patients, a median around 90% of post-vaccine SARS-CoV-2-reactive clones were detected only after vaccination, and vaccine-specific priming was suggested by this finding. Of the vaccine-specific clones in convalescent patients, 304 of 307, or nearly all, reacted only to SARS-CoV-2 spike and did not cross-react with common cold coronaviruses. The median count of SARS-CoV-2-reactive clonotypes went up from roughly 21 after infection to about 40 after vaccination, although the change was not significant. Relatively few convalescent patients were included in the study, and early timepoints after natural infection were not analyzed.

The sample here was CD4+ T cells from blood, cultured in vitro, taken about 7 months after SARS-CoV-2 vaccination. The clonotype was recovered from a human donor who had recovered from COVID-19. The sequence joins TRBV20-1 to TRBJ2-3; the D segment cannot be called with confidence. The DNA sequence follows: TGCAGTGCTAGGGGATCTACAGATACGCAGTATTTT. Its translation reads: CSARGSTDTQYF.